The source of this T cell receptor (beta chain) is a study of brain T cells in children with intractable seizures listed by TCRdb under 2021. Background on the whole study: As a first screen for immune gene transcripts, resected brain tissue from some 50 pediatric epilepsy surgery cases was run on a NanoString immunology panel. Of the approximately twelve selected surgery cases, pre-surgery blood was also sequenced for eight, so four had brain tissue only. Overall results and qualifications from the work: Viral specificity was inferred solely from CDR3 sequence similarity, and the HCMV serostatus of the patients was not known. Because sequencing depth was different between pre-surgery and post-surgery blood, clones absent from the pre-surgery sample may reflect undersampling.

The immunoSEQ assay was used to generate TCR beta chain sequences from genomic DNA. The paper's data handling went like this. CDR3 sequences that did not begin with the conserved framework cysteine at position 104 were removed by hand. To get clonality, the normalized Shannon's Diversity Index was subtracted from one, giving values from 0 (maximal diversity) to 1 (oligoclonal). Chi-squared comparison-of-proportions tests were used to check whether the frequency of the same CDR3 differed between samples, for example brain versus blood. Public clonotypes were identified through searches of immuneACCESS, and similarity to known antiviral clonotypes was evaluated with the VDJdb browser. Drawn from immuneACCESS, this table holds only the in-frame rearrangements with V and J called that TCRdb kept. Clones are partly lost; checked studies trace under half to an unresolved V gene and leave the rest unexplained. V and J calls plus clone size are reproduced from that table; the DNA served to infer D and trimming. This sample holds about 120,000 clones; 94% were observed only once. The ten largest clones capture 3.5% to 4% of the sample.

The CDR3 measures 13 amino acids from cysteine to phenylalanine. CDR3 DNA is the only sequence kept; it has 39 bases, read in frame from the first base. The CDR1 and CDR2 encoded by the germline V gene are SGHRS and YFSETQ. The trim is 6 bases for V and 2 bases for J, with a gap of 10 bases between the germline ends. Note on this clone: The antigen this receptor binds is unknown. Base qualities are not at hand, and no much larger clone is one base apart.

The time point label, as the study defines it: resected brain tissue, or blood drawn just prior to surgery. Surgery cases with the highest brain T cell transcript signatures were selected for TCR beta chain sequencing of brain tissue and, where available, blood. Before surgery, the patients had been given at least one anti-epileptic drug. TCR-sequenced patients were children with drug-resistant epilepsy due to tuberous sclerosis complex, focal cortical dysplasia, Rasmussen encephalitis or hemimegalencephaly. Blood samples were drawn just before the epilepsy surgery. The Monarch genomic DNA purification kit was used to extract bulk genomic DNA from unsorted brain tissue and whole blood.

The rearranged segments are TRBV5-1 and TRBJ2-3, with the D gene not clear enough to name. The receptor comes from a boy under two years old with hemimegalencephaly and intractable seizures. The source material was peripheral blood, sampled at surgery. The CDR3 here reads CASIQTPTDTQYF. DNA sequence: TGCGCCAGCATCCAGACCCCCACAGATACGCAGTATTTT. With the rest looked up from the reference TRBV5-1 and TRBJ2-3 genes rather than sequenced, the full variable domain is KAGVTQTPRYLIKTRGQQVTLSCSPISGHRSVSWYQQTPGQGLQFLFEYFSETQRNKGNFPGRFSGRQFSNSRSEMNVSTLELGDSALYLCASIQTPTDTQYFGPGTRLTVL.